This T cell receptor beta chain came from a study of vaccination effects on CD4 cells after COVID-19. TCRdb's copy holds only in-frame clones and misses some; the assay was immunoSEQ multiplex PCR. The table shows more than 35,000 clones, with around 76% occurring only once. About this clone itself: Its antigen is unknown.

The CDR3 is made up of 13 amino acids. Germline values: CDR1 LNHDA, CDR2 SQIVND (reference sequence). Trimming shortened V by 4 bases and J by 7 bases, and 12 bases separated the two germline ends. Notes on the study in general: Clones that were induced by infection or by vaccine showed marked contraction late after vaccination. Healthy vaccine recipients' vaccine-induced clones were almost all SARS-CoV-2 mono-reactive.

Culture proceeded for 9 to 11 days, and CD4+ T cells were then isolated. Half the medium was swapped for IL-2 medium on days 3 and 7. This TCR was recovered from a human donor who received a COVID-19 vaccine. The chain carries TRBV19 and TRBJ2-3, with D unresolved. The sequencing here drew on CD4+ T cells from PBMCs cultured without peptide, taken before COVID-19 vaccination. The CDR3 nucleotides are TGTGCCAGTAGTACCCCGACTGGAAATACGCAGTATTTT. Residues: CASSTPTGNTQYF.